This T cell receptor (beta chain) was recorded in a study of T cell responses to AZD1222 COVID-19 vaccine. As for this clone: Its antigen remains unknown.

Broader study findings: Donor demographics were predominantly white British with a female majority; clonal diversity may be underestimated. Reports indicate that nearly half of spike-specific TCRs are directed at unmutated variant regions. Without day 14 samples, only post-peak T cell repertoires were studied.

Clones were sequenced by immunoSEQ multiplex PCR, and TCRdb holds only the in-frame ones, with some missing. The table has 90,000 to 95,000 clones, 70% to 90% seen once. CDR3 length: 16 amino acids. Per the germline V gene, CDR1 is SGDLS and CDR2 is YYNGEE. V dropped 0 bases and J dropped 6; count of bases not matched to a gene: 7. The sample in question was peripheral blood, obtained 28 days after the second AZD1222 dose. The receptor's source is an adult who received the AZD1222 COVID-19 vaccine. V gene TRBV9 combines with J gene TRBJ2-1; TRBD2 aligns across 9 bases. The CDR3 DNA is TGTGCCAGCAGCGTAGAAATAGCGGGAGTAGCCAATGAGCAGTTCTTC. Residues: CASSVEIAGVANEQFF.